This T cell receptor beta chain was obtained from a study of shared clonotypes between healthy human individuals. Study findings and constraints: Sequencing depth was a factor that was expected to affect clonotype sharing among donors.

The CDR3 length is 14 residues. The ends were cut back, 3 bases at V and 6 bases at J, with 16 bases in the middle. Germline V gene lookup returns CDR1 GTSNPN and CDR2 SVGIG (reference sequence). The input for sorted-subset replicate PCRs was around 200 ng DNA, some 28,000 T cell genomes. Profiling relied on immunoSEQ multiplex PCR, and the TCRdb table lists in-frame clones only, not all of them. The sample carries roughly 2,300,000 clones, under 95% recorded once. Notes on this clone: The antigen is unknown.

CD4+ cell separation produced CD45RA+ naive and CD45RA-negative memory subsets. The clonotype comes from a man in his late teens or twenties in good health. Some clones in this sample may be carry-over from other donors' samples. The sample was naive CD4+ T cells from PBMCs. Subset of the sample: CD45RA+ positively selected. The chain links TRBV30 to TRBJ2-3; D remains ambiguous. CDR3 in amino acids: CAWSAAGVMDTQYF. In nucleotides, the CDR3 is TGTGCCTGGAGCGCTGCCGGAGTCATGGATACGCAGTATTTT.